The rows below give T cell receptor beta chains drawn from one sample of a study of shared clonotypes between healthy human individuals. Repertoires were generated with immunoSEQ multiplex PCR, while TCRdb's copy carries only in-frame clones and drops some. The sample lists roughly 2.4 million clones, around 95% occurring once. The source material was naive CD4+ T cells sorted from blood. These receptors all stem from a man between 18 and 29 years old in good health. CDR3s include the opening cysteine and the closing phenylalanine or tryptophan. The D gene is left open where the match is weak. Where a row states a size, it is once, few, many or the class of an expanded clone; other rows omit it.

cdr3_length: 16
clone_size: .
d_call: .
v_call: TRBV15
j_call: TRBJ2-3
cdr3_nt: TGTGCCACCAGCAGAGGTTCCGGACAGAGCACAGATACGCAGTATTTT
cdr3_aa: CATSRGSGQSTDTQYF

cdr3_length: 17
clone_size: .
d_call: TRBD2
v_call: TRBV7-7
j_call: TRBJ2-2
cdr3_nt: TGTGCTAGCAGCTCGACTAGCGGGAGAGGCTACACCGGGGAGCTGTTTTTT
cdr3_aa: CASSSTSGRGYTGELFF

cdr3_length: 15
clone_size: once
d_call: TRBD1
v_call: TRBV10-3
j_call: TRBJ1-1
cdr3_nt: TGTGCCATCAGTTCCCCTGGGACAGGGAGCCCTGAAGCTTTCTTT
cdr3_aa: CAISSPGTGSPEAFF

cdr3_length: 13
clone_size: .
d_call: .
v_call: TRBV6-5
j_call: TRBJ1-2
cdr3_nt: TGTGCCAGCCACCGGGGATATAACTATGGCTACACCTTC
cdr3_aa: CASHRGYNYGYTF

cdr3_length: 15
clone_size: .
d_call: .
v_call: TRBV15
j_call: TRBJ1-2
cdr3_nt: TGTGCCACCAGCAGGATCGACACGGATTCCTATGGCTACACCTTC
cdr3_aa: CATSRIDTDSYGYTF

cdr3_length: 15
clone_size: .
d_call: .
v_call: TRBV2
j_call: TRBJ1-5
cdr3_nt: TGTGCCAGCAGTGATGAGGGGGATAGCAATCAGCCCCAGCATTTT
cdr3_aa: CASSDEGDSNQPQHF

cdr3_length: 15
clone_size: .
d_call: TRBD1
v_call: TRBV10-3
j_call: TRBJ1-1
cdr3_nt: TGTGCCATCAGGCCAGCCGGACAGGGAGACACTGAAGCTTTCTTT
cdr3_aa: CAIRPAGQGDTEAFF

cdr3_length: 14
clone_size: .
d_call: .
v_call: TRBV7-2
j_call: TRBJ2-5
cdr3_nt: TGTGCCAGCAGCTTAGGCCCCTTCGGGGAGACCCAGTACTTC
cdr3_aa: CASSLGPFGETQYF

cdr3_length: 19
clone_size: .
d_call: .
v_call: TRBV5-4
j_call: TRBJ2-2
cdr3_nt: TGTGCCAGCAGCTTCCCCTCGACAGGGACTTTCTCGAACACCGGGGAGCTGTTTTTT
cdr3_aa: CASSFPSTGTFSNTGELFF

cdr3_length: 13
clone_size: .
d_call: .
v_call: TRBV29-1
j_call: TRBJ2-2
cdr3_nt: TGCAGCGTTCTAGTAGGGACCACCGGGGAGCTGTTTTTT
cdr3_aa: CSVLVGTTGELFF

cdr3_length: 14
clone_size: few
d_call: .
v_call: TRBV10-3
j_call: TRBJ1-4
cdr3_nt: TGTGCCATCAGTGGGACGGGGACGGATGAAAAACTGTTTTTT
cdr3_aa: CAISGTGTDEKLFF

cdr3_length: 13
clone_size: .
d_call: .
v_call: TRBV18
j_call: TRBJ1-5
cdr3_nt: TGTGCCAGCTCACCGGCAGATGATCAGCCCCAGCATTTT
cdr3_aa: CASSPADDQPQHF

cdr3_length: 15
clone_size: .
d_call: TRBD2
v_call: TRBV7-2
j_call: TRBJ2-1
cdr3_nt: TGTGCCAGCAGCTCACGGACTAGCGGGGGGGTGAAGCAGTTCTTC
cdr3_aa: CASSSRTSGGVKQFF

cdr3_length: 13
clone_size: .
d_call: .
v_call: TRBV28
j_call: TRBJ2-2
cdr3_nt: TGTGCCAGCAGCCGATTTTACACCGGGGAGCTGTTTTTT
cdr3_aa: CASSRFYTGELFF

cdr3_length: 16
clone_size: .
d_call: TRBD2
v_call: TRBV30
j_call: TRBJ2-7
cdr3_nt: TGTGCCTGGAGTGTAACCGGACTAGCTGTCCCCCACGAGCAGTACTTC
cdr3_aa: CAWSVTGLAVPHEQYF

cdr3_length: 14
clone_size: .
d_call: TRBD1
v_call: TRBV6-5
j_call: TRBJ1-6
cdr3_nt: TGTGCCAGCAGTTTTGGACAGGATAATTCACCCCTCCACTTT
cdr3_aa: CASSFGQDNSPLHF

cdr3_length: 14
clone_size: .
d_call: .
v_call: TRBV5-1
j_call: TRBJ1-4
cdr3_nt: TGCGCCAGCAGCTTGTCTCCAACTAATGAAAAACTGTTTTTT
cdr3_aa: CASSLSPTNEKLFF

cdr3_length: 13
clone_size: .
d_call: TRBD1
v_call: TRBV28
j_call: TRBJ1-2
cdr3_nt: TGTGCCAGTACAGGGGCCTCTAACTATGGCTACACCTTC
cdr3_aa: CASTGASNYGYTF

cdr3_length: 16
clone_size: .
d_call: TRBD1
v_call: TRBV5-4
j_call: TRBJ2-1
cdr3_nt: TGTGCCAGCAACCCGGGTGACAGGGTGGCTAGCAATGAGCAGTTCTTC
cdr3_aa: CASNPGDRVASNEQFF

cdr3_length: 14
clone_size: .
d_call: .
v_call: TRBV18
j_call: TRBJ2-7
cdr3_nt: TGTGCCAGCTCACCCCTGGGGTCCTACTACGAGCAGTACTTC
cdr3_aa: CASSPLGSYYEQYF

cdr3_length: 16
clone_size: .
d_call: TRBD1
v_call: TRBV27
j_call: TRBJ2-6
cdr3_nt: TGTGCCAGCAGTCTAAGGACAGGCTCTGGGGCCAACGTCCTGACTTTC
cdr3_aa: CASSLRTGSGANVLTF

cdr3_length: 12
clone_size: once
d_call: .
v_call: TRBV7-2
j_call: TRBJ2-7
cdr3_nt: TGTGCCAGCAGCCCGCAGGGACCCGAGCAGTACTTC
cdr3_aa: CASSPQGPEQYF

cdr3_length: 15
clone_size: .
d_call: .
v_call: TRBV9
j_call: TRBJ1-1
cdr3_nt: TGTGCCAGCAGCGTAGACCCGGGAGGGAACACTGAAGCTTTCTTT
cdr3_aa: CASSVDPGGNTEAFF

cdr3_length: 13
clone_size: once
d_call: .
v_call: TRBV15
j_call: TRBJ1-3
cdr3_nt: TGTGCCACCAGCAGAGATCAACAAAACACCATATATTTT
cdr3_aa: CATSRDQQNTIYF

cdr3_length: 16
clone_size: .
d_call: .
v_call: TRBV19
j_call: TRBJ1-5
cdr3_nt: TGTGCCAGTAGTATAATGGCAGGGAATAGCAATCAGCCCCAGCATTTT
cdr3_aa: CASSIMAGNSNQPQHF

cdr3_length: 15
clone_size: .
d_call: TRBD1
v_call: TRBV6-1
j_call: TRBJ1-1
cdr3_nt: TGTGCCAGCAGTGAGGGTGGGACAGCCAACACTGAAGCTTTCTTT
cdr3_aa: CASSEGGTANTEAFF

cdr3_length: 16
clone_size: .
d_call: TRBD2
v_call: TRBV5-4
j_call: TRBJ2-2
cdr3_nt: TGTGCCAGCAGTCGGACTAGCGGGAGCCCCACCGGGGAGCTGTTTTTT
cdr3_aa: CASSRTSGSPTGELFF

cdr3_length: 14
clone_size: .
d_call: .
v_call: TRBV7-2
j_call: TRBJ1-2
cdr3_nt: TGTGCCAGCAGCTTGAACAGGGATGACTATGGCTACACCTTC
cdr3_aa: CASSLNRDDYGYTF

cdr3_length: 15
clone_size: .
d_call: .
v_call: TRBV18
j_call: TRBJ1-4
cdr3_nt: TGTGCCAGCTCACCACCGGGGGCAACTAATGAAAAACTGTTTTTT
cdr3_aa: CASSPPGATNEKLFF

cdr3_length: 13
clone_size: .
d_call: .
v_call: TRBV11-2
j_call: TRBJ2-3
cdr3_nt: TGTGCCAGCAGCTTCACCCACACAGATACGCAGTATTTT
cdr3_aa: CASSFTHTDTQYF

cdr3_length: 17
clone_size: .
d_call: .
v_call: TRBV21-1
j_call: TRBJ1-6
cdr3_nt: TGTGCCAGCAGCAAAGAGGGACAGGGGTCCTATAATTCACCCCTCCACTTT
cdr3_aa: CASSKEGQGSYNSPLHF

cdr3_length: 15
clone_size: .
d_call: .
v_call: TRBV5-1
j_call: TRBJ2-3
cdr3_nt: TGCGCCAGCAGCCCAGGGGGGTTTAGCACAGATACGCAGTATTTT
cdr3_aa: CASSPGGFSTDTQYF

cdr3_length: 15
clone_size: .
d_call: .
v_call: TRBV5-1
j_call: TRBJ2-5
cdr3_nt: TGCGCCAGCAGCTTGGATTTGGGGGGACAAGAGACCCAGTACTTC
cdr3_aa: CASSLDLGGQETQYF

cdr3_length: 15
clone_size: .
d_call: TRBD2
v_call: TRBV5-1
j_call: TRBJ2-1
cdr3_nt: TGCGCCAGCAGCTTGGGGGCGGGAGGCTACAATGAGCAGTTCTTC
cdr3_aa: CASSLGAGGYNEQFF

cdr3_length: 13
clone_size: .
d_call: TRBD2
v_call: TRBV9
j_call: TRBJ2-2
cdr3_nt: TGTGCCACCGGCGGGGGGCCTACCGGGGAGCTGTTTTTT
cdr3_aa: CATGGGPTGELFF

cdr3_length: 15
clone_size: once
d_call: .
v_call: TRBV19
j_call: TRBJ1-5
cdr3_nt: TGTGCCAGTAGTAGAGCCGGGACGGATAATCAGCCCCAGCATTTT
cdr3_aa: CASSRAGTDNQPQHF

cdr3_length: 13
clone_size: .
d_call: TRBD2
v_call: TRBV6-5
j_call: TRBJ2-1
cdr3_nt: TGTGCCAGCAAAGGACTAGCGGAAAATGAGCAGTTCTTC
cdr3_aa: CASKGLAENEQFF

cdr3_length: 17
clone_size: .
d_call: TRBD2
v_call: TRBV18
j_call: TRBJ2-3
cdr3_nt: TGTGCCAGCTCACCACAGCGTCTAGCGGGCGGCACAGATACGCAGTATTTT
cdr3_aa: CASSPQRLAGGTDTQYF

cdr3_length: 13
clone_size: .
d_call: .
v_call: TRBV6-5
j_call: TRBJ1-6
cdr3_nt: TGTGCCAGCAGGTTGGGTTTCGGTTCACCCCTCCACTTT
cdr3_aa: CASRLGFGSPLHF

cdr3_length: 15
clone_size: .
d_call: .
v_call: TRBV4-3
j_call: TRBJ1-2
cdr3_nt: TGCGCCAGCAGCCAGACACGAGGAACGGGCTATGGCTACACCTTC
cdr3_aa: CASSQTRGTGYGYTF

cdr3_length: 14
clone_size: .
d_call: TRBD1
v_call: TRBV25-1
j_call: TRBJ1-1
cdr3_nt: TGTGCCAGCGGACAGGGGGCGATGAACACTGAAGCTTTCTTT
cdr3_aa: CASGQGAMNTEAFF

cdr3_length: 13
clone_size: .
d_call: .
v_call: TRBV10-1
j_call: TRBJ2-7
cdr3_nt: TGCGCCAGCAGTGAGGAACAGGGCTACGAGCAGTACTTC
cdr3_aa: CASSEEQGYEQYF

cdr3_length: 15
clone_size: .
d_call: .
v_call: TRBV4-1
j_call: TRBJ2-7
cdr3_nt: TGCGCCAGCAGCCCCGGGACCGCTTTATCCTACGAGCAGTACTTC
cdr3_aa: CASSPGTALSYEQYF

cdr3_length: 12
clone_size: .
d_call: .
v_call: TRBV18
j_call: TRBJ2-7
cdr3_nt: TGTGCCAGCTCACCTGACTCCTACGAGCAGTACTTC
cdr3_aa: CASSPDSYEQYF

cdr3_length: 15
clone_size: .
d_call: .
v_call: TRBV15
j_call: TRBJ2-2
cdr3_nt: TGTGCCACCAGCAGAGAGGTTCAGGCGGTCGGGGAGCTGTTTTTT
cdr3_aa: CATSREVQAVGELFF

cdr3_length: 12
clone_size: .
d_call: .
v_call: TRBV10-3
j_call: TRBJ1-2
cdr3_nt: TGTGCCATCAGTGACGGTACCTATGGCTACACCTTC
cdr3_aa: CAISDGTYGYTF

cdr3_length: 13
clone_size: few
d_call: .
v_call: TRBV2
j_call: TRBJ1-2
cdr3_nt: TGTGCCAGCAGTGAACAGGGGAACTATGGCTACACCTTC
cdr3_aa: CASSEQGNYGYTF

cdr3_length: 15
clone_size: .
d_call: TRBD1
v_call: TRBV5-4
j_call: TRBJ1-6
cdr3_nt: TGTGCCAGCAGAAATGACAGGGGAAATAATTCACCCCTCCACTTT
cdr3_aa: CASRNDRGNNSPLHF

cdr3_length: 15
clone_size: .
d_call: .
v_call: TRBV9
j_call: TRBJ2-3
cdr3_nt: TGTGCCAGCAGTCCGGATGCCACACCCGCAGATACGCAGTATTTT
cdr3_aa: CASSPDATPADTQYF

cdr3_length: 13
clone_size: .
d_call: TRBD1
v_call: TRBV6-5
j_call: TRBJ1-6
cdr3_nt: TGTGCCGCGGGCCCGGGACAGGTTTCACCCCTCCACTTT
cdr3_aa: CAAGPGQVSPLHF

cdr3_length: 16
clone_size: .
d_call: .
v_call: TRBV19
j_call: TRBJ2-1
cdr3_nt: TGTGCCAGTAGTAGCCAGGTTAGCGGATTCTACAATGAGCAGTTCTTC
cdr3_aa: CASSSQVSGFYNEQFF

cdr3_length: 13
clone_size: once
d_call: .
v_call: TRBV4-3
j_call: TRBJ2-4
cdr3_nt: TGCGCCAGCAGCCAGACACCCAAAAACATTCAGTACTTC
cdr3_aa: CASSQTPKNIQYF

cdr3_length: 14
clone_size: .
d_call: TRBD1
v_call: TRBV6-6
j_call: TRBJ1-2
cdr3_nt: TGTGCCAGCCGACGCCGGGACAGGTTCGTTGGCTACACCTTC
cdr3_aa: CASRRRDRFVGYTF

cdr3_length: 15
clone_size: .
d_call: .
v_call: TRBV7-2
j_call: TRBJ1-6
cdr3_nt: TGTGCCAGCAGCCCCTCTACAGGGATAGGTTCACCCCTCCACTTT
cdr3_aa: CASSPSTGIGSPLHF

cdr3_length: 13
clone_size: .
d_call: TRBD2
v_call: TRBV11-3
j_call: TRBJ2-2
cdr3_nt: TGTGCCAGCAGTAGCGGGAATGCCGGGGAGCTGTTTTTT
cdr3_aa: CASSSGNAGELFF

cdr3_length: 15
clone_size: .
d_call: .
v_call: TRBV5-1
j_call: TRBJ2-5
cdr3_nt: TGCGCCAGCAGCTTGTCCCCTCCCAGCCAGGAGACCCAGTACTTC
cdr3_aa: CASSLSPPSQETQYF

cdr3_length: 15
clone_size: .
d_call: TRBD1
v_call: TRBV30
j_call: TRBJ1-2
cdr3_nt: TGTGCCTGGAGTTCCCTAGGGGACAGGACCTATGGCTACACCTTC
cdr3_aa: CAWSSLGDRTYGYTF

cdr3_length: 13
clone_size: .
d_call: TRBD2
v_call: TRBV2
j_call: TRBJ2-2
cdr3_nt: TGTGCCAGCCGGGAGGGGGACCCCGGGGAGCTGTTTTTT
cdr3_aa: CASREGDPGELFF

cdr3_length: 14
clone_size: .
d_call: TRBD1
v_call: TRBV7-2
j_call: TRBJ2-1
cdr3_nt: TGTGCCAGCAGCTCGGGACAGGGGGACTATGAGCAGTTCTTC
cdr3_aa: CASSSGQGDYEQFF